The clone carrying this TCR beta chain showed up just a few times. Its antigen is unknown. At one end the junction does not follow the germline gene, possibly because of a read error. CDR1 is MDHEN, CDR2 SYDVKM, per germline. This CDR3 has 14 amino acids. The data are from a study of T cell repertoires in cytomegalovirus infection. TCRdb itself ran the reads through MiXCR, one entry per CDR3 protein. The top ten hold 10% to 15% of the sample, which has some 920,000 distinct CDR3 sequences, approximately 33% seen once. The rearrangement uses TRBV28 and TRBJ1-1, with TRBD1 matching 7 bases. The input for sequencing was cultured CD8+ T cells from PBMCs, taken from culture after CMV antigen stimulation. This clonotype was obtained from a human donor in good health (CMV status not recorded). Some clones in this sample may be carry-over from other donors' samples. The CDR3 region has the DNA TGTGCCAGCAGTTTACCGGGACAGAACGCTGAAGCTTTCTTT. It specifies CASSLPGQNAEAFF.